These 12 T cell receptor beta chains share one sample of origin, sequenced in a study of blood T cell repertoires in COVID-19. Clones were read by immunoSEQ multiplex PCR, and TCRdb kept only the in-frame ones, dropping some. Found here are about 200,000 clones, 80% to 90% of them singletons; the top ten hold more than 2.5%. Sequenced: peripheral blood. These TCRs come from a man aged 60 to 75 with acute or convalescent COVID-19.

The CDR3 DNA follows: TGTGCCAGCAGTTCCCGGGACAGTCCTCTCGAGGAGACCCAGTACTTC. Its translation is CASSSRDSPLEETQYF. The J gene is TRBJ2-5, the V gene TRBV28; TRBD1 agrees at 7 bases. Germline CDR1 is MDHEN and CDR2 is SYDVKM. Trimming removed 4 bases from V and 5 bases from J; junction bases left unmatched: 13. This CDR3 is 16 amino acids long.

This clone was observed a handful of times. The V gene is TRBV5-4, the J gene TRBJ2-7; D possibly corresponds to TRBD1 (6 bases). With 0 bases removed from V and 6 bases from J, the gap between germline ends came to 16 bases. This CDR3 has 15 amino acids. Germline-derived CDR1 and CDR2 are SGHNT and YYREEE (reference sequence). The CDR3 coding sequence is TGTGCCAGCAGCTTGGCGTTGACAGGCCTCGTCGAGCAGTACTTC. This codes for CASSLALTGLVEQYF.

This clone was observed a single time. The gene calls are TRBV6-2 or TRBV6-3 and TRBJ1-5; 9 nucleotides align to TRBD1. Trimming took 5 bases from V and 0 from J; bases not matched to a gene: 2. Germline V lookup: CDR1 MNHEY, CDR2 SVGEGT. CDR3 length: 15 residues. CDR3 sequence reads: CASSAQGASNQPQHF. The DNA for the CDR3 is TGTGCCAGCAGTGCACAGGGGGCTAGCAATCAGCCCCAGCATTTT.

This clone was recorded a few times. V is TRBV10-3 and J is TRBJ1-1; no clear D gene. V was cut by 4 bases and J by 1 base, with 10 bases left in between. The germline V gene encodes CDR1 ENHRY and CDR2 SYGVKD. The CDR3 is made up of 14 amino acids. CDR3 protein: CAISAREKNTEAFF. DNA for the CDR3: TGTGCCATCAGTGCTCGGGAAAAGAACACTGAAGCTTTCTTT.

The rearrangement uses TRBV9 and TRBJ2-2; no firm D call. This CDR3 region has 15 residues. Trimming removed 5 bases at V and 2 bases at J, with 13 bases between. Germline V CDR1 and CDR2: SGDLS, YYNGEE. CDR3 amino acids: CASSGEALNTGELFF. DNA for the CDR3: TGTGCCAGCAGTGGAGAGGCTCTAAACACCGGGGAGCTGTTTTTT.

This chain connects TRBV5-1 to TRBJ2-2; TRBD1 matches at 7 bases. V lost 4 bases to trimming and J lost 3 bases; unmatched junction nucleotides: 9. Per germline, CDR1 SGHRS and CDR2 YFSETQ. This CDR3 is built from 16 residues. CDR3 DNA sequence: TGCGCCAGCAGCCCAGGCCGGGACAGACACACCGGGGAGCTGTTTTTT. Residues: CASSPGRDRHTGELFF. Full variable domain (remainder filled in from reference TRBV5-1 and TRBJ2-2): KAGVTQTPRYLIKTRGQQVTLSCSPISGHRSVSWYQQTPGQGLQFLFEYFSETQRNKGNFPGRFSGRQFSNSRSEMNVSTLELGDSALYLCASSPGRDRHTGELFFGEGSRLTVL.

CDR3 DNA: TGTGCCAGCAGTGGCGAAGGCGGGCTCACTAACTATGGCTACACCTTC. Encoded protein: CASSGEGGLTNYGYTF. The rearrangement links TRBV27 to TRBJ1-2, with D hard to call. This CDR3 has 16 residues. Germline assignment: CDR1 MNHEY and CDR2 SMNVEV (reference sequence). The V end was cut by 5 bases, the J end by 0 bases, with 16 bases between.

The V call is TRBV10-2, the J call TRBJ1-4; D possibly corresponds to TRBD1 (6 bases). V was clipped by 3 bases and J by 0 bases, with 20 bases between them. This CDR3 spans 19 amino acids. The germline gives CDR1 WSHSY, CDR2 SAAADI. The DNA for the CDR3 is TGCGCCAGCAGTGACCCCGGCCAGGGGTCCTTTGCAACTAATGAAAAACTGTTTTTT. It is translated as CASSDPGQGSFATNEKLFF.

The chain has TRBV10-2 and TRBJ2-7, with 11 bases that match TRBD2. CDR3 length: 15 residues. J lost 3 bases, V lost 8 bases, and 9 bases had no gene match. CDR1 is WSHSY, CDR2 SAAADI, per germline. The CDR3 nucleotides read TGCGCCAGCTTTCCAAGCCTAGCGGGAGGCTACGAGCAGTACTTC. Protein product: CASFPSLAGGYEQYF.

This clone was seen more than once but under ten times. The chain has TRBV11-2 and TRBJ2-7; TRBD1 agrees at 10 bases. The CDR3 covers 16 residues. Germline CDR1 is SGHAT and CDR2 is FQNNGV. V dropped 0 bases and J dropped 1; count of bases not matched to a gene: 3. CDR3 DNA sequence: TGTGCCAGCAGCTTAGAGGGACAGGGGTTATCCTACGAGCAGTACTTC. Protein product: CASSLEGQGLSYEQYF.

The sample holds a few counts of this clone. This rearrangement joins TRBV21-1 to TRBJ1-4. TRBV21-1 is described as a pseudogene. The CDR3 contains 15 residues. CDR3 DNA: TGTGCCAGCAGCAAAAGTGCCGGGGAGAATGAAAAACTGTTTTTT. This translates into CASSKSAGENEKLFF.

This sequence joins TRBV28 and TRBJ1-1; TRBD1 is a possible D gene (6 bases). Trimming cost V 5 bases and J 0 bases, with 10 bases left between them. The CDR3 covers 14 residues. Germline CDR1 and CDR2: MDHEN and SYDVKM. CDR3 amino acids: CASSEGGLNTEAFF. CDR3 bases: TGTGCCAGCAGTGAGGGGGGGCTGAACACTGAAGCTTTCTTT.